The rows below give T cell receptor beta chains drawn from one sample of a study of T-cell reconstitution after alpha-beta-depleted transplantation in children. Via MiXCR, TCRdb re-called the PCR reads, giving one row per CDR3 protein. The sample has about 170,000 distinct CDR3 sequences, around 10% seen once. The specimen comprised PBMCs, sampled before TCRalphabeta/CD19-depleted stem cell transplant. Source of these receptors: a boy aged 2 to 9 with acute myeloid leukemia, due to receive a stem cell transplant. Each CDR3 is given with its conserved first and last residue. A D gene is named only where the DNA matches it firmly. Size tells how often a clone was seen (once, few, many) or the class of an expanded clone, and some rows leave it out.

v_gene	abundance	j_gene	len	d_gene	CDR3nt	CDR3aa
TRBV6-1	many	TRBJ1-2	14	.	TGTGCCAGCAGTGAAGCTTACGGAACCTATGGCTACACCTTC	CASSEAYGTYGYTF
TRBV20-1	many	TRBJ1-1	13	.	TGCAGTGCTATTTTTCCCATGAACACTGAAGCTTTCTTT	CSAIFPMNTEAFF
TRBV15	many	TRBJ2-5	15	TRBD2	TGTGCCACCAGCAGATTCTATCGGGGGGACGAGACCCAGTACTTC	CATSRFYRGDETQYF
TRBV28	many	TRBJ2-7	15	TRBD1	TGTGCCAGCAGGAGACACCGGGACAGCTCCTACGAGCAGTACTTC	CASRRHRDSSYEQYF
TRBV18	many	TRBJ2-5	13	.	TGTGCCAGCTCACCACATGGGGGAGAGACCCAGTACTTC	CASSPHGGETQYF
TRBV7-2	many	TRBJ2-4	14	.	TGTGCCAGCACCTGGGGACTAGCCAAAAACATTCAGTACTTC	CASTWGLAKNIQYF
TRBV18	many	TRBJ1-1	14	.	TGTGCCAGCTCACCGGGGGCGCGGTACACTGAAGCTTTCTTT	CASSPGARYTEAFF
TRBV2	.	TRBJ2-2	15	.	TGTGCCAGCAGTGAATCGGCCAGGACTGCCGGGGAGCTGTTTTTT	CASSESARTAGELFF
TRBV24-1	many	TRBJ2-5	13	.	TGTGCCACCAGTGATTCGAGTACAGGGACCCAGTACTTC	CATSDSSTGTQYF
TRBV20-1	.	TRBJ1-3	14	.	TGCAGTGCTAACAGACACGGTGGAGGAAACACCATATATTTT	CSANRHGGGNTIYF
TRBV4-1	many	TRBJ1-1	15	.	TGCGCCAGCAGCCAAGATTCCACAGGGAACACTGAAGCTTTCTTT	CASSQDSTGNTEAFF
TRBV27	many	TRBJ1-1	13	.	TGTGCCAGCAGTTTATCCGGACACACTGAAGCTTTCTTT	CASSLSGHTEAFF
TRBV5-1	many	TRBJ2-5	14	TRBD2	TGCGCCAGCAGCCCGGGGGGGGCGAAAGAGACCCAGTACTTC	CASSPGGAKETQYF
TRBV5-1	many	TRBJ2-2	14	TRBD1	TGCGCCAGCGGGACAGGGAGAGGCACCGGGGAGCTGTTTTTT	CASGTGRGTGELFF
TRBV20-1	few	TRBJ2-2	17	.	TGCAGTGCTAGAAGGGCGCCGGGACAACAGGGTTCCGGGGAGCTGTTTTTT	CSARRAPGQQGSGELFF